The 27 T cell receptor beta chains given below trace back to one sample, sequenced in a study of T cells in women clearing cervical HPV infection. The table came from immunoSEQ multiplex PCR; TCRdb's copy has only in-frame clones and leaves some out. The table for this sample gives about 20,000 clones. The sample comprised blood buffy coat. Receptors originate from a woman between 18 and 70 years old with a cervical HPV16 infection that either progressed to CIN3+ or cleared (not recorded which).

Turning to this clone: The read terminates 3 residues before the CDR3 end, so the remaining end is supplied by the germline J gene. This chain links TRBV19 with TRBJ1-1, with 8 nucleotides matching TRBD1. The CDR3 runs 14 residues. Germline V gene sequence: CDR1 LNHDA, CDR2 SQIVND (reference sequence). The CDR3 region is CASSDRDGAETAFF. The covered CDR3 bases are TGTGCCAGTTCGGACAGGGACGGTGCTGAGACA. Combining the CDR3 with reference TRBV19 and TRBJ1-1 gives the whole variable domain DGGITQSPKYLFRKEGQNVTLSCEQNLNHDAMYWYRQDPGQGLRLIYYSQIVNDFQKGDIAEGYSVSREKKESFPLTVTSAQKNPTAFYLCASSDRDGAETAFFGQGTRLTVV.

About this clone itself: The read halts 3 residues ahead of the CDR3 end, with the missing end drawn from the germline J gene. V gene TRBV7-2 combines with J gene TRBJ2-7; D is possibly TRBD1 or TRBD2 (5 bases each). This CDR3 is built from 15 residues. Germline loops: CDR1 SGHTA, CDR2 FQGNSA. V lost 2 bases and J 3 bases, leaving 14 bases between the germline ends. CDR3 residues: CASSLWRGVSYEQYF. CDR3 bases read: TGTGCCAGCAGCTTATGGAGAGGGGTCAGCTACGAG.

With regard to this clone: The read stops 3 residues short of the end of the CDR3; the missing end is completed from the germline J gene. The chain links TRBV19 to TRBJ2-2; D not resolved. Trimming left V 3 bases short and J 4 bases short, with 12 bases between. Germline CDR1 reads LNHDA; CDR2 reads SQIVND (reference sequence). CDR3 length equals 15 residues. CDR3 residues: CASSISGISTGELFF. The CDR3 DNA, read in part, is TGTGCCAGTAGTATCTCAGGAATAAGCACCGGGGAG.

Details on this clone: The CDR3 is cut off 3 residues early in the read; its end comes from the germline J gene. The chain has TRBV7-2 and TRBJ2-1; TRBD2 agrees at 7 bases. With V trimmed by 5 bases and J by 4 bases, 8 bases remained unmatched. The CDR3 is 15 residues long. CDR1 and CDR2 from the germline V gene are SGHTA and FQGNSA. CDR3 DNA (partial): TGTGCCAGCAGCCCTGGGGCGGGGGAATACAATGAG. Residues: CASSPGAGEYNE. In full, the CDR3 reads CASSPGAGEYNEQFF. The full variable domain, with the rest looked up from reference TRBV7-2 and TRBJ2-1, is GAGVSQSPSNKVTEKGKDVELRCDPISGHTALYWYRQSLGQGLEFLIYFQGNSAPDKSGLPSDRFSAERTGGSVSTLTIQRTQQEDSAVYLCASSPGAGEYNEQFFGPGTRLTVL.

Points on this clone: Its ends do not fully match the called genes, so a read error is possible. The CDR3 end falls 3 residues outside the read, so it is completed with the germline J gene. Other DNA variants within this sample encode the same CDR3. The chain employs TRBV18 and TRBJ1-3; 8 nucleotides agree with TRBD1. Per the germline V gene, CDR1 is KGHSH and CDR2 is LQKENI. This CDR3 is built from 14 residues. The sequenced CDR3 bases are TGTGCCAGCTCGTCAGGGGGCTACGGAAACACA. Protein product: CASSSGGYGNT. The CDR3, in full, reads CASSSGGYGNTIYF.

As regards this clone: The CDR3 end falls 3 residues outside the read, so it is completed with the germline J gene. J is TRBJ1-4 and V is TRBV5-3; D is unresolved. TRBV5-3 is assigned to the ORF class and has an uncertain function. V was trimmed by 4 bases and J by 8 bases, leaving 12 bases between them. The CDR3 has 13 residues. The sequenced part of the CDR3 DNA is TGTGCCAGAAGCCCCCCTAGGCGAGAAAAA. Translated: CARSPPRREK. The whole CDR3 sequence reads CARSPPRREKLFF.

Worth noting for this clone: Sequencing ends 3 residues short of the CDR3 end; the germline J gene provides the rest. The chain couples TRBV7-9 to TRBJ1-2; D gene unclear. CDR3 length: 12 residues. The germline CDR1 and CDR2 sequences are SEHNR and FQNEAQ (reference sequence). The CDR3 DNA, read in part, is TGTGCCAGCAGCTTCAACACAGATACC. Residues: CASSFNTDT. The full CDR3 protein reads CASSFNTDTYTF.

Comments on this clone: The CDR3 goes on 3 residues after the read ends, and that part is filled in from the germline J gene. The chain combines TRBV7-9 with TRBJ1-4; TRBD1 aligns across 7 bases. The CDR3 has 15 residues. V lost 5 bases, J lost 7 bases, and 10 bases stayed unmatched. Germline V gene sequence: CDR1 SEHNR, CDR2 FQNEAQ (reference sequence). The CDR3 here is CASSPQTGSLEKLFF. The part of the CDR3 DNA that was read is TGTGCCAGCAGCCCCCAGACAGGGAGTCTTGAAAAA. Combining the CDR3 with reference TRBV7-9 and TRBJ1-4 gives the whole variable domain DTGVSQNPRHKITKRGQNVTFRCDPISEHNRLYWYRQTLGQGPEFLTYFQNEAQLEKSRLLSDRFSAERPKGSFSTLEIQRTEQGDSAMYLCASSPQTGSLEKLFFGSGTQLSVL.

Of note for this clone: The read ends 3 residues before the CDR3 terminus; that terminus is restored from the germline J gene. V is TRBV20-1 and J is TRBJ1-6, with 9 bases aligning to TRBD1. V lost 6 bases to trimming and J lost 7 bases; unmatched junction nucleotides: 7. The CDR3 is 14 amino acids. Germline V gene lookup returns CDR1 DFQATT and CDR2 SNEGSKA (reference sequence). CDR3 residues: CSAHPDRGNSPLHF. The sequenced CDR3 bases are TGCAGTGCCCACCCGGACAGGGGCAATTCACCC.

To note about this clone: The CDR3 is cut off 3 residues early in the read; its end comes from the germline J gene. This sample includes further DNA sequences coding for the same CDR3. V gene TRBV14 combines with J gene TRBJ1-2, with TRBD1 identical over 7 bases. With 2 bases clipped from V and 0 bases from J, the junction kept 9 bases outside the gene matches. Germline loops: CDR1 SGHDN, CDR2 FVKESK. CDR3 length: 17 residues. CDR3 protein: CASSQSAGTDSNYGYTF. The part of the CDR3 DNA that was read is TGTGCCAGCAGCCAATCCGCCGGGACAGACTCTAACTATGGC.

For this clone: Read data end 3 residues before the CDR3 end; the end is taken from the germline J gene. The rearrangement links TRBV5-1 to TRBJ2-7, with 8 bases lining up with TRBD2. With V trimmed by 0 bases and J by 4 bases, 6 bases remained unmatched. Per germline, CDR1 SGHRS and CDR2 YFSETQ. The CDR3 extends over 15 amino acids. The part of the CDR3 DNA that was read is TGCGCCAGCAGCTTGGCTGCTAGCGGGCCGTACGAG. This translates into CASSLAASGPYE. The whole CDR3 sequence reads CASSLAASGPYEQYF.

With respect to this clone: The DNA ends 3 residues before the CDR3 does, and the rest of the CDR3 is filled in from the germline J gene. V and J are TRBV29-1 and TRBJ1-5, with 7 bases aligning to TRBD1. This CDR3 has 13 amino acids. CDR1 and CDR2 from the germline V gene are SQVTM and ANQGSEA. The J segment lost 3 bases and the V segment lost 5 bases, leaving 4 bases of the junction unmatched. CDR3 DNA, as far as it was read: TGCAGCGTTTCTACAGGGGTCAATCAGCCC. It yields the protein CSVSTGVNQP. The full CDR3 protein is CSVSTGVNQPQHF.

CDR3 residues: CSATRGAGRTDTQYF. CDR3 DNA (partial): TGCAGTGCCACCCGGGGGGCGGGACGCACAGATACG. The chain carries TRBV20-1 and TRBJ2-3; D perhaps matches TRBD2 (7 bases). Sequencing ends 3 residues short of the CDR3 end; the germline J gene provides the rest. Germline CDR1 is DFQATT and CDR2 is SNEGSKA (reference sequence). Deletions cut 6 bases from V and 1 base from J, with 17 bases between. The CDR3 covers 15 residues.

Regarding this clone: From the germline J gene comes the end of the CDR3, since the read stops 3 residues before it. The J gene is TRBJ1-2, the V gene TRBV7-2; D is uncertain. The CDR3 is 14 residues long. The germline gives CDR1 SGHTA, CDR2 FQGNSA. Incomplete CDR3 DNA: TGTGCCAGCAGCTTAAGTCAGTTTTTCGAGACA. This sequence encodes CASSLSQFFET. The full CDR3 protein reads CASSLSQFFETYTF.

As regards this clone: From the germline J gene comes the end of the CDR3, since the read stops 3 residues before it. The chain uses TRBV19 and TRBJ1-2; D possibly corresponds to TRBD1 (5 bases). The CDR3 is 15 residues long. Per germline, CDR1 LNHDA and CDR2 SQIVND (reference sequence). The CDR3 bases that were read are TGTGCCAGTAGTGTTCAGCGGGACCCCTCCTACGAC. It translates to CASSVQRDPSYD. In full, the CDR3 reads CASSVQRDPSYDYTF.

The CDR3 sequence: CASRETRQIEKLFF. The sequenced part of the CDR3 DNA is TGTGCCAGCAGGGAGACGCGACAGATTGAAAAA. The J gene is TRBJ1-4, the V gene TRBV6-2 or TRBV6-3; D might be TRBD1 (5 bases). The CDR3 goes on 3 residues after the read ends, and that part is filled in from the germline J gene. V was pared by 6 bases and J by 7 bases, with 15 bases between. CDR1 MNHEY and CDR2 SVGEGT come from the germline V gene. The CDR3 totals 14 residues.

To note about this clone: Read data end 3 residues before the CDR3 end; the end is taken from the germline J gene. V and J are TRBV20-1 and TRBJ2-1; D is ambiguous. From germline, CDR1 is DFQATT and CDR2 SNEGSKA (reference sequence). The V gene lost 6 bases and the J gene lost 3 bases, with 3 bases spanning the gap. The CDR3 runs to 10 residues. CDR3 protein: CSAFYNEQFF. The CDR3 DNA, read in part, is TGCAGTGCCTTCTACAATGAG.

The CDR3 sequence is CASSLAGEGEGGYTF. Partial CDR3 DNA: TGTGCCAGCAGCTTAGCTGGTGAGGGTGAAGGTGGC. The chain recombines TRBV7-8 with TRBJ1-2; D gene ambiguous. The read halts 3 residues ahead of the CDR3 end, with the missing end drawn from the germline J gene. This CDR3 comprises 15 residues. Germline V CDR1 and CDR2: SGHVS, FQNEAQ. V was shortened by 0 bases and J by 7 bases, with 15 bases between the two germline ends.

The CDR3 DNA, read in part, is TGTGCCAGCAGTTACTCGAGGGTGTCGGCCACAGATACG. It specifies CASSYSRVSATDT. The full CDR3 protein reads CASSYSRVSATDTQYF. The chain is built from TRBV6-2 or TRBV6-3 and TRBJ2-3; a possible D gene is TRBD2 (5 bases). The CDR3 is cut off 3 residues early in the read; its end comes from the germline J gene. Germline V CDR1 and CDR2: MNHEY, SVGEGT. The germline V and J ends were trimmed by 0 bases and 2 bases, with 12 bases remaining between them. The CDR3 extends over 16 amino acids.

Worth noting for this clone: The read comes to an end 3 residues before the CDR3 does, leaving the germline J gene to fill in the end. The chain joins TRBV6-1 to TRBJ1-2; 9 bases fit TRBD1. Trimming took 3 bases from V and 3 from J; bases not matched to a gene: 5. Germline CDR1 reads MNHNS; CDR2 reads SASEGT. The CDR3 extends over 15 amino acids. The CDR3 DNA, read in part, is TGTGCCAGCAGTGACGGGACAGGGTTCGACTATGGC. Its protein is CASSDGTGFDYG. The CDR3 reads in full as CASSDGTGFDYGYTF.

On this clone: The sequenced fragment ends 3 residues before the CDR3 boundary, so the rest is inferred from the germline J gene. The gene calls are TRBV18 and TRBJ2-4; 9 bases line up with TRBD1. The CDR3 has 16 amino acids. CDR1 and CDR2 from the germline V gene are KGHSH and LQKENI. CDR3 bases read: TGTGCCAGCTCACTTACCTCGGGACAGGGTTCCTATGGT. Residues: CASSLTSGQGSYG. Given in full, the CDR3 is CASSLTSGQGSYGQYF.

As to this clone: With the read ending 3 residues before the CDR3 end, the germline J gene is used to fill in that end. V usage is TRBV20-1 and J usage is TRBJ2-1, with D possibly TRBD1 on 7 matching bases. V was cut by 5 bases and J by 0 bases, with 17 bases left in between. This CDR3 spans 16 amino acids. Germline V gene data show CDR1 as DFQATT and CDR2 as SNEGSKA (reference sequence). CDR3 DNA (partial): TGCAGTGCTCACCAGGGGGACGGGAGCTCCTACAATGAG. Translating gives CSAHQGDGSSYNE. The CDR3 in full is CSAHQGDGSSYNEQFF.

This CDR3 is CASRKGEASDTQYF. The CDR3 DNA, read in part, is TGTGCCAGCAGGAAAGGGGAGGCCTCAGATACG. The chain joins TRBV7-3 to TRBJ2-3; D might be TRBD2 (6 bases). Read data end 3 residues before the CDR3 end; the end is taken from the germline J gene. V lost 6 bases to trimming and J lost 4 bases, with 14 bases between them. In germline, CDR1 is SGHTA, CDR2 FQGTGA. This CDR3 is 14 amino acids long.

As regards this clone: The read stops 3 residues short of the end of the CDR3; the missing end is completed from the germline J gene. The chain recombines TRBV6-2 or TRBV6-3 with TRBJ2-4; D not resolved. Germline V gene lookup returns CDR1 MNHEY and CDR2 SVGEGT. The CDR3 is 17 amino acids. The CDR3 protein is CASSHRPSTYSNQPQYF. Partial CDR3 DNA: TGTGCCAGCAGCCACCGACCGTCAACCTATAGCAATCAGCCT.

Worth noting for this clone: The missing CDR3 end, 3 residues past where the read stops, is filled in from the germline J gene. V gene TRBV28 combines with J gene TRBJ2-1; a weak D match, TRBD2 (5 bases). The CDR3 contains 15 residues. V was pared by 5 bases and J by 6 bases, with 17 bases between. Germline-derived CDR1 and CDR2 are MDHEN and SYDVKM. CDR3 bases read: TGTGCCAGCAGTCTCGAGGGTCTCGTGGGCAATGAG. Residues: CASSLEGLVGNE. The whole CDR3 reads CASSLEGLVGNEQFF.

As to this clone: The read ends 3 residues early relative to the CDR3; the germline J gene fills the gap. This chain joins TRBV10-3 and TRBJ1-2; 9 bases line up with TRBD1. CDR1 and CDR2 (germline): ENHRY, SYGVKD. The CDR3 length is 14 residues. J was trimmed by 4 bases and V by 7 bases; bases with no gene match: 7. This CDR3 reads CAINPDRGSYGYTF. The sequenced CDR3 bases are TGTGCCATCAACCCGGACAGGGGATCCTATGGC.

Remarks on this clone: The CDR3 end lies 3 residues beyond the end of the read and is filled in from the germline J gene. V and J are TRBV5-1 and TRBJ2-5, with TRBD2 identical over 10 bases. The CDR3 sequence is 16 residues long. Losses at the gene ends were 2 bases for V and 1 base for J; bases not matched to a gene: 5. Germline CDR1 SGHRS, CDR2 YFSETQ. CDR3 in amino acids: CASSLGLAGVQETQYF. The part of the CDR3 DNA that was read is TGCGCCAGCAGCTTAGGTCTAGCGGGAGTCCAAGAGACC.